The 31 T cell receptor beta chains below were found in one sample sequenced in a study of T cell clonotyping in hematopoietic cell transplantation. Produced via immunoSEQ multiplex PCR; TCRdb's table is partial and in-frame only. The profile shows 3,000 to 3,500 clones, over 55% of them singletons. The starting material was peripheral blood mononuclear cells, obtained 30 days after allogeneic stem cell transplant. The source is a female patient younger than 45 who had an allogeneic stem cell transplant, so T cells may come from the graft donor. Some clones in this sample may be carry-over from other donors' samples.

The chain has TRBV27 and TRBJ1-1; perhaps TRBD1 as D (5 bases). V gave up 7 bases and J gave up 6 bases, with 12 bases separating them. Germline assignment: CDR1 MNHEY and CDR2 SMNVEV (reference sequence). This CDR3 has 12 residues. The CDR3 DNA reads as TGTGCCAGCATAAGGGGAGTCTCTGAAGCTTTCTTT. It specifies CASIRGVSEAFF.

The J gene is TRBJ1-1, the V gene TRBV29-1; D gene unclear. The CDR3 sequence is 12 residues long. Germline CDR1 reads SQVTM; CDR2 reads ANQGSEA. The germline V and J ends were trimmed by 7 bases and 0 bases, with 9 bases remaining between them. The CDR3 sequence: CSAFLMNTEAFF. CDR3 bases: TGCAGCGCCTTCCTAATGAACACTGAAGCTTTCTTT.

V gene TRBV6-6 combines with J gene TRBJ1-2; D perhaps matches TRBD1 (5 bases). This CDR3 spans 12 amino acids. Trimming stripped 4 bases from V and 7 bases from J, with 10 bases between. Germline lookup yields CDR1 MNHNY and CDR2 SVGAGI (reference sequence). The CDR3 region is CASSSGSSGYTF. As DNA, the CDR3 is TGTGCCAGCAGTTCAGGGTCGAGTGGCTACACCTTC.

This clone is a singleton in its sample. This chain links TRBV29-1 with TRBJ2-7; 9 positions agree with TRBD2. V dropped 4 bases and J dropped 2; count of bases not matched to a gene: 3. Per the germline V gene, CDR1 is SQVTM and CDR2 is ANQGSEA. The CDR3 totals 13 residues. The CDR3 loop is CSVGGLATYEQYF. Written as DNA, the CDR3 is TGCAGCGTTGGGGGACTAGCCACCTACGAGCAGTACTTC.

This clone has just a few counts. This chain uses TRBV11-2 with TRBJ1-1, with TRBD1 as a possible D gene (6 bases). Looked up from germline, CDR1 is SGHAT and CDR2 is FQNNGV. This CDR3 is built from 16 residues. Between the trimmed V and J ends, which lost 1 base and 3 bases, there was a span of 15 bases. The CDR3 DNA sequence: TGTGCCAGCAGCTTAGGGGGGCGACTTCGGTACACTGAAGCTTTCTTT. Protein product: CASSLGGRLRYTEAFF.

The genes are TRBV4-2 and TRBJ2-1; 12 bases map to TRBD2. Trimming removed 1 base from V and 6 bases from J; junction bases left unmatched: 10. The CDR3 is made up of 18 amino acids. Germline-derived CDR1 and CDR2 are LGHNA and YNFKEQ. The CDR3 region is CASSQALLTSGGRNEQFF. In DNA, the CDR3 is TGTGCCAGCAGCCAAGCTCTACTGACTAGCGGGGGACGCAATGAGCAGTTCTTC.

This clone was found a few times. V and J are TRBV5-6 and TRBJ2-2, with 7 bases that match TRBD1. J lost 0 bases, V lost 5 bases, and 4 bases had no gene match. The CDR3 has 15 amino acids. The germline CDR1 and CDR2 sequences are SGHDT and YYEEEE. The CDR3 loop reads CASRPGQTNTGELFF. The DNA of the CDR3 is TGTGCCAGCAGGCCGGGACAGACGAACACCGGGGAGCTGTTTTTT. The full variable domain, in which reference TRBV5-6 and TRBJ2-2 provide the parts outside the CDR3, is DAGVTQSPTHLIKTRGQQVTLRCSPKSGHDTVSWYQQALGQGPQFIFQYYEEEERQRGNFPDRFSGHQFPNYSSELNVNALLLGDSALYLCASRPGQTNTGELFFGEGSRLTVL.

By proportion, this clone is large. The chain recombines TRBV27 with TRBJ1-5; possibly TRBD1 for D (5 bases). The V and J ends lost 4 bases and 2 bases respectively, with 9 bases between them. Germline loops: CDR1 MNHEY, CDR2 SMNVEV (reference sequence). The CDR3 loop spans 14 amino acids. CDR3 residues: CASSSTQGNQPQHF. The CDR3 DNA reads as TGTGCCAGCAGTTCGACACAGGGCAATCAGCCCCAGCATTTT.

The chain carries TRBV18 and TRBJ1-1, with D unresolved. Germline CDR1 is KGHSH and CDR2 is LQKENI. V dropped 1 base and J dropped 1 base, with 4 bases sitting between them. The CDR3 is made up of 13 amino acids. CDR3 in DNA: TGTGCCAGCTCACCACGGTCGAACACTGAAGCTTTCTTT. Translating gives CASSPRSNTEAFF.

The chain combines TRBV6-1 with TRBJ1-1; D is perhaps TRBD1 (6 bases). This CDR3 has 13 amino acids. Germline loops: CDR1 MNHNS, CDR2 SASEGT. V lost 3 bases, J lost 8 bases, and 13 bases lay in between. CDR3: CASSDPTGGEAFF. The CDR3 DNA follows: TGTGCCAGCAGTGATCCGACAGGTGGGGAAGCTTTCTTT.

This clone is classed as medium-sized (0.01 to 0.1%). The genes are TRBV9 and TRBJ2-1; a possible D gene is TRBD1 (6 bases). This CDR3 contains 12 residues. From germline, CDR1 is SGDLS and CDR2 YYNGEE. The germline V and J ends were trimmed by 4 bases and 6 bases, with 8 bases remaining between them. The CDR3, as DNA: TGTGCCAGCAGCACAGGGAGCAATGAGCAGTTCTTC. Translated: CASSTGSNEQFF.

The CDR3 is CASSHSFDREAFF. DNA for the CDR3: TGTGCCAGCAGTCATTCGTTCGACAGGGAAGCTTTCTTT. This chain joins TRBV6-5 and TRBJ1-1; weak D call: TRBD1 (6 bases). The CDR3 length is 13 residues. Trimming took 5 bases from V and 8 from J, leaving 15 bases between them. In germline, CDR1 is MNHEY, CDR2 SVGAGI.

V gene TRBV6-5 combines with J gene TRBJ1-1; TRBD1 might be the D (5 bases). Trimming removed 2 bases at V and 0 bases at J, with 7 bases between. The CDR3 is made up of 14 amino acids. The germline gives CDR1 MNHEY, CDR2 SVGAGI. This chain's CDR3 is CASSYKGLNTEAFF. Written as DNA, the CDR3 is TGTGCCAGCAGTTACAAGGGGCTGAACACTGAAGCTTTCTTT.

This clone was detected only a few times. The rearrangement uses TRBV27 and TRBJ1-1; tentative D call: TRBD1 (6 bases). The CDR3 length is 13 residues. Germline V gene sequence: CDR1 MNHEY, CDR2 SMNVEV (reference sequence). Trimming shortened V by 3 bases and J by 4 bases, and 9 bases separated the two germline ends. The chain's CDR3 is CASSFGGGTEAFF. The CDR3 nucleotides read TGTGCCAGCAGTTTTGGAGGGGGCACTGAAGCTTTCTTT.

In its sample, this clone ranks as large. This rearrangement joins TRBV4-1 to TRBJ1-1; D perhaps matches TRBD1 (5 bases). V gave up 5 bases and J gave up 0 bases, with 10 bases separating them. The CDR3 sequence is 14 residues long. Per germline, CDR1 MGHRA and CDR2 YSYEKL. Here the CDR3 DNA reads TGCGCCAGCAGCGACAGTAGCATGAACACTGAAGCTTTCTTT. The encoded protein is CASSDSSMNTEAFF.

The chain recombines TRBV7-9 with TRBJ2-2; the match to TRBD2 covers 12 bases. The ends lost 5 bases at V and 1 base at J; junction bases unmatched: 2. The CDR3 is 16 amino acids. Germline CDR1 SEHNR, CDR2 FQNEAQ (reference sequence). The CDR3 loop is CASSPTSGGNTGELFF. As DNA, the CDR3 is TGTGCCAGCAGCCCGACTAGCGGGGGGAACACCGGGGAGCTGTTTTTT.

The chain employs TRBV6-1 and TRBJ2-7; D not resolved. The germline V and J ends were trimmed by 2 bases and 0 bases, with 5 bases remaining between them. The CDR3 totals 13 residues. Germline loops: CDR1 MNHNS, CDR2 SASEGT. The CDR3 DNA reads TGTGCCAGCAGTGAAAGAAGCTCCTACGAGCAGTACTTC. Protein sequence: CASSERSSYEQYF.

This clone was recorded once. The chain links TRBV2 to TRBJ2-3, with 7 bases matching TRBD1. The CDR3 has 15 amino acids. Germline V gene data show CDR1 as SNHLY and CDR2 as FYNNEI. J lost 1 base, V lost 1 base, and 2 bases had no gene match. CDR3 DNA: TGTGCCAGCAGTGAAGGTCAGGGGGGCACAGATACGCAGTATTTT. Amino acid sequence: CASSEGQGGTDTQYF.

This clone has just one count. The CDR3 sequence is CASSSHRGGDYNEQFF. The DNA of the CDR3 is TGTGCCAGCAGCTCTCACAGAGGCGGGGACTACAATGAGCAGTTCTTC. This chain uses TRBV4-2 with TRBJ2-1, with D perhaps matching TRBD2 (6 bases). V dropped 5 bases and J dropped 3 bases, with 17 bases sitting between them. In germline, CDR1 is LGHNA, CDR2 YNFKEQ. The CDR3 has 16 amino acids.

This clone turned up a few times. The CDR3 reads CASSVGGDASQYF. Here the CDR3 DNA reads TGTGCCAGCAGCGTAGGAGGTGACGCGTCCCAGTACTTC. The genes are TRBV9 and TRBJ2-5; D is uncertain. The CDR3 is 13 amino acids. V was pared by 0 bases and J by 9 bases, with 12 bases between. Germline V lookup: CDR1 SGDLS, CDR2 YYNGEE.

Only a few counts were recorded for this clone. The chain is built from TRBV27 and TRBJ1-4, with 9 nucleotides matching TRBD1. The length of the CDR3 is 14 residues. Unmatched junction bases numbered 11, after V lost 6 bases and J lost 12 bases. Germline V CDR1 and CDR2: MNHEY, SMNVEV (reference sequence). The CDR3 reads CASRLGTGNFELFF. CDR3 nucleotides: TGTGCCAGCAGACTCGGGACAGGGAATTTCGAACTGTTTTTT.

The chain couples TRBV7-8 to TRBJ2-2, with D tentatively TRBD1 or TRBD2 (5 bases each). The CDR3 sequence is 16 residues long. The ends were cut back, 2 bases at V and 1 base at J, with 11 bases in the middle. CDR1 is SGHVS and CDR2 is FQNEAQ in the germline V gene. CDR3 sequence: CASSLSPGRNTGELFF. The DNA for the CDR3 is TGTGCCAGCAGCTTATCACCGGGACGGAACACCGGGGAGCTGTTTTTT.

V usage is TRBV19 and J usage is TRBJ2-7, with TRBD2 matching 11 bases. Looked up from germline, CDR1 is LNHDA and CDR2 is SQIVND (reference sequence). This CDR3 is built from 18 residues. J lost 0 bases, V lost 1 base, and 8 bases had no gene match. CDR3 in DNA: TGTGCCAGTAGTATAGTGGCTAGCGGGGGGTCCAACTCCTACGAGCAGTACTTC. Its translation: CASSIVASGGSNSYEQYF.

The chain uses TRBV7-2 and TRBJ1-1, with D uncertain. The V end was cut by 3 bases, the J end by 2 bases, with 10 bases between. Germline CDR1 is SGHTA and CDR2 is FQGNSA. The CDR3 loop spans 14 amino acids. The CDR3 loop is CASSFGVGNTEAFF. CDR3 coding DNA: TGTGCCAGCAGCTTCGGGGTGGGTAACACTGAAGCTTTCTTT.

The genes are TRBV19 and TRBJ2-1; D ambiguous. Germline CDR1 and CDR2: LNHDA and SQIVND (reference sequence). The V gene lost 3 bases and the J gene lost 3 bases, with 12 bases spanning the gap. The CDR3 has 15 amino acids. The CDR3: CASSISDRRYNEQFF. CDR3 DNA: TGTGCCAGTAGTATCTCCGACCGACGCTACAATGAGCAGTTCTTC.

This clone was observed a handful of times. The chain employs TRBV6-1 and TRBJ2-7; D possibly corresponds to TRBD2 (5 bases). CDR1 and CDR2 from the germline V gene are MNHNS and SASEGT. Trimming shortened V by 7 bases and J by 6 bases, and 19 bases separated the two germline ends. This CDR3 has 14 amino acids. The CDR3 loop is CASIWGPNSAEQYF. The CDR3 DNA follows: TGTGCCAGCATTTGGGGTCCCAATAGCGCCGAGCAGTACTTC.

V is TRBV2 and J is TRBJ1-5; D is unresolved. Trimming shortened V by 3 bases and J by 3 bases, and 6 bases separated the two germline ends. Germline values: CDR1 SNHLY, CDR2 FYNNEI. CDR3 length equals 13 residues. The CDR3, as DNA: TGTGCCAGCAGTGACTGGTCCAATCAGCCCCAGCATTTT. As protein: CASSDWSNQPQHF.

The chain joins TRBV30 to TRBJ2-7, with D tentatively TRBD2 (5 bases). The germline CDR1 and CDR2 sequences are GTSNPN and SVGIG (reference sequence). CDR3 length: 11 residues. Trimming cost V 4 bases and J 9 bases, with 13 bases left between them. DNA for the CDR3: TGTGCCTGGAATCCGGGGAGCGGGCAGTACTTC. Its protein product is CAWNPGSGQYF.

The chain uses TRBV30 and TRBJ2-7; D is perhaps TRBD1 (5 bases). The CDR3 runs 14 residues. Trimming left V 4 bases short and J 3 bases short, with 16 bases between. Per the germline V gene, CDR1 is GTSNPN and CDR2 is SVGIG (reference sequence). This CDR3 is CAWNRLQADYEQYF. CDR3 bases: TGTGCCTGGAACAGATTACAGGCCGACTACGAGCAGTACTTC.

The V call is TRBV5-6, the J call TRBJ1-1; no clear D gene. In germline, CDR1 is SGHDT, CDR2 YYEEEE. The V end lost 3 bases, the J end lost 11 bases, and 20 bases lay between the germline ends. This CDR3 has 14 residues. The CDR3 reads CASSSDWPRGSAFF. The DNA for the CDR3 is TGTGCCAGCAGCTCTGACTGGCCCCGAGGATCGGCTTTCTTT.

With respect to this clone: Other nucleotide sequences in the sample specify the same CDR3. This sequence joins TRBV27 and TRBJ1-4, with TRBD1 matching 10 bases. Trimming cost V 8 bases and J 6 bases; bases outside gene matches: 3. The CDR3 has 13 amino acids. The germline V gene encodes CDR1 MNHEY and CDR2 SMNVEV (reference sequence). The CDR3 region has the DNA TGTGCCAGCTCGACAGGGGGCGATGAAAAACTGTTTTTT. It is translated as CASSTGGDEKLFF.